This T cell receptor beta chain emerged from a study of shared clonotypes between healthy human individuals. The study, taken as a whole, reports: What naive subsets generally showed was a larger estimated richness than memory subsets showed. Measured sharing among donors was expected to vary with sequencing depth.

Germline V gives CDR1 SGDLS, CDR2 YYNGEE. V dropped 0 bases and J dropped 10; count of bases not matched to a gene: 5. CDR3 length equals 14 residues. The repertoire was sequenced with immunoSEQ multiplex PCR; TCRdb's copy has only in-frame clones and lacks some. Among around 1.4 million clones listed, approximately 98.5% were seen once. About this clone: Its antigen is not known.

Only Caucasian adults living in Nashville, Tennessee served as donors. The clonotype comes from a man aged 25 to 40 in good health. The rearrangement joins TRBV9 to TRBJ2-1; TRBD2 agrees at 9 bases. Sequencing input: naive CD4+ T cells sorted from blood. Subset: CD45RA+ positively selected. CDR3 nucleotides: TGTGCCAGCAGCGTAGTGGGCGGGACTAGCGAGCAGTTCTTC. Translating it yields CASSVVGGTSEQFF.